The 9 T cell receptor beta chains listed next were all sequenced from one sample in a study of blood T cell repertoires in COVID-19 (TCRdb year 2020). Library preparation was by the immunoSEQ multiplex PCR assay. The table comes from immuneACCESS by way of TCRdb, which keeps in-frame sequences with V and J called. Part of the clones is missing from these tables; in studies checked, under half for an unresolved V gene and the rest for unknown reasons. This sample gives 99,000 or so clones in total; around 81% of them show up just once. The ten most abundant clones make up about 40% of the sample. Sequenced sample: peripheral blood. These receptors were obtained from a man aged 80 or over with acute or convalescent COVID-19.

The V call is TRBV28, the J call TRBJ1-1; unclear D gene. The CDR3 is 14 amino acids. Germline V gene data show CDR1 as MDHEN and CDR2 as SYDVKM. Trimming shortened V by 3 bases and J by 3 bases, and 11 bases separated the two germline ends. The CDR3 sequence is CASSLVELHTEAFF. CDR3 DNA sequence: TGTGCCAGCAGTTTGGTTGAACTTCACACTGAAGCTTTCTTT.

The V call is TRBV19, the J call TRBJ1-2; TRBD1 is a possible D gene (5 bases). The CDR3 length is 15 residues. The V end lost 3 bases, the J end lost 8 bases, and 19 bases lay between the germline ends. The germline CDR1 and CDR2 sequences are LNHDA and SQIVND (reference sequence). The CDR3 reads CASSMNGGNFRGYTF. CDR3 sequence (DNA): TGTGCCAGTAGTATGAATGGGGGGAACTTCCGCGGCTACACCTTC.

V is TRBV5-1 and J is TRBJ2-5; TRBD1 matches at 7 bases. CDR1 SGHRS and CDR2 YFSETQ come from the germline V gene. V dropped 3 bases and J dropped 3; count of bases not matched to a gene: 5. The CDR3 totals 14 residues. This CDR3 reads CASSSTGVKETQYF. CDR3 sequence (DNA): TGCGCCAGCAGCTCCACAGGGGTTAAAGAGACCCAGTACTTC.

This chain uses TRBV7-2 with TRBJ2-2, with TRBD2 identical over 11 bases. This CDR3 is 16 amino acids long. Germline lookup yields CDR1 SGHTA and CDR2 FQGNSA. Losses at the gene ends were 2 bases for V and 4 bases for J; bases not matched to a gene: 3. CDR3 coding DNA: TGTGCCAGCAGCTTAAGTAGCGGGAGGGGCACCGGGGAGCTGTTTTTT. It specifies CASSLSSGRGTGELFF.

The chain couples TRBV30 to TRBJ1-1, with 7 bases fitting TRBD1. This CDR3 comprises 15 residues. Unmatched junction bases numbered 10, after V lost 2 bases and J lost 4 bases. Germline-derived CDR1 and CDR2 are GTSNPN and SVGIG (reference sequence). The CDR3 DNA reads TGTGCCTGGAGTACCTTAGGGGGCGCGGGCACTGAAGCTTTCTTT. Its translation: CAWSTLGGAGTEAFF.

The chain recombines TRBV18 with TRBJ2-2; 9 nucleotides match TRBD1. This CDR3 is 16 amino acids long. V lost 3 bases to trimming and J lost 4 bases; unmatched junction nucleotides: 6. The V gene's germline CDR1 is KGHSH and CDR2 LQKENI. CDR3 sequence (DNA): TGTGCCAGCTCACCGAGGACAGGGGCGGCCACCGGGGAGCTGTTTTTT. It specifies CASSPRTGAATGELFF.

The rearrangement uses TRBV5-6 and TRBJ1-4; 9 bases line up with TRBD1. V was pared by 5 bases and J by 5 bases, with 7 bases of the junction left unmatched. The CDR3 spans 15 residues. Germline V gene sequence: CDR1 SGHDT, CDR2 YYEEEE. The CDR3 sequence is CASSYGTGGNEKLFF. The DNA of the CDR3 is TGTGCCAGCAGTTACGGTACAGGGGGCAATGAAAAACTGTTTTTT.

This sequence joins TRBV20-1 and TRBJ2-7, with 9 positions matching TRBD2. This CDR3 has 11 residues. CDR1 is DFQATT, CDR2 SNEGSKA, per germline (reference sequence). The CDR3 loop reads CSLAGPYEQYF. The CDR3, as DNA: TGCTCCCTAGCGGGGCCCTACGAGCAGTACTTC.

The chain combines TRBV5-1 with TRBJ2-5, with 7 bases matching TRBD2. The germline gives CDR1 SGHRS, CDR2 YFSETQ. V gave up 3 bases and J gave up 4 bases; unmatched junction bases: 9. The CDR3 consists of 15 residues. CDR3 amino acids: CASSSSGTKGETQYF. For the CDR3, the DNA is TGCGCCAGCAGCTCTTCCGGGACTAAGGGAGAGACCCAGTACTTC.